This T cell receptor beta chain was documented in a study of blood T cell repertoires in COVID-19 (TCRdb year 2020). Looking at the study overall: Collaborator samples came from the United States, Italy and Spain and covered acute and convalescent phases of COVID-19. The material from the prospective study consisted of cDNA or gDNA derived from T cells, B-cell-depleted T cells, or PBMCs. The dataset comprised deeply sampled blood TCRbeta repertoires from subjects exposed to, actively infected with, or recovered from COVID-19. The repertoires were released in a freely available public database meant as a resource for research on the immune response to SARS-CoV-2. The samples were drawn from two sources: the first 160 participants of the ongoing ImmuneRACE study, and 950 to 1,500 subjects contributed by 6 global collaborators. The sample metadata nearly always contained a de-identified subject ID, COVID-19 status, age in years and sex. Where available, HLA class I and class II types were obtained from metadata supplied by the sample provider rather than from assay-based typing. On the study overall, not on this receptor specifically: Clinical and demographic metadata were provided uncurated, with the amount varying by source and participant.

As regards this clone: Its antigen is not yet known. No qualities accompany the bases; no much larger clone lies one base away.

TCRbeta CDR3 regions were amplified from genomic DNA using the immunoSEQ Assay, a bias-controlled multiplex PCR. As for the original processing: Within the assay, amplification of reference gene primers was used to estimate how many nucleated cells each sample contained. To quantify the absolute abundance of each unique TCRbeta CDR3 rearrangement, sequence reads were collapsed and filtered. For each sample, productive Simpson clonality was calculated by taking the square root of Simpson's diversity index across productive rearrangements. The table was pulled from immuneACCESS by TCRdb, which kept in-frame rearrangements only. Such tables lose some clones; where checked, under half of the loss comes from unresolved V genes, and the rest has no known cause. The V and J calls and clone size come from that table; D and trimming were worked out from the DNA. The sample table holds fewer than 65,000 clones, of which 86% were seen once. Approximately 1.2% of the sample goes to the ten largest clones.

Unmatched junction bases come to 3, with V trimmed by 3 bases and J by 6 bases. Counted from cysteine to phenylalanine, this CDR3 has 12 amino acids. The entry retains the CDR3 DNA only, 36 bases that are in frame from base 1. CDR1 and CDR2, per the germline V gene, are SGHRS and YFSETQ. Whole blood was collected in K2EDTA tubes by collaborating institutions according to the institutions' own protocols. Collaborator samples were shipped for TCRbeta analysis as frozen whole blood, isolated PBMCs, or DNA extracted from either sample type. The chain was built from TRBV5-1 and TRBJ2-7; TRBD2 aligns with 7 central bases. The sequence derives from a woman older than 75 with acute or convalescent COVID-19. Sequenced: peripheral blood. At the DNA level, the sequence is TGCGCCAGCAGCTGGACGGGGGGCGAGCAGTACTTC. Translated, it reads CASSWTGGEQYF.